Sequencing of this TCR beta chain was carried out in a study of chemoradiotherapy in HPV16-positive cancers. Notes on the study in general: Non-HPV-specific T cells did not expand in tumors during treatment, whereas candidate HPV-specific clones and E7-related motifs did. For HPV16-positive patients, expanding HPV-responsive T cells associated with longer recurrence-free survival.

As to this clone: Its antigen is currently unknown.

Only in-frame clones appear in the TCRdb table, and some are missing; sequencing was by immunoSEQ multiplex PCR. The sample has about 2,000 clones, roughly 80% seen once. Over chemoradiotherapy, repertoires were sampled more than once. The sample in question was tumor tissue, obtained from a patient who underwent chemoradiotherapy. The origin of this receptor is a human donor with HPV-associated anogenital cancer.

Here the CDR3 reads CATRGFSGNTIYF. Here the CDR3 DNA reads TGTGCCACCCGAGGTTTCTCTGGAAACACCATATATTTT. V is TRBV19 and J is TRBJ1-3; no clear D gene. Germline CDR1 and CDR2: LNHDA and SQIVND (reference sequence). The ends were cut back, 10 bases at V and 0 bases at J, with 10 bases in the middle. This CDR3 contains 13 residues.